The T cell receptor (beta chain) described here comes from a study of STAT3 mutations in large granular lymphocyte leukemia. Study outcomes and limitations: In T-cell large granular lymphocyte leukemia, about half of patients showed multiple immunodominant subclonotypes. Clonal expansion was inferred from other time points because no sample existed at each clone's first appearance.

Libraries were prepared by immunoSEQ multiplex PCR; TCRdb keeps only in-frame clonotypes and omits some of them. The table shows around 4,200 clones, with approximately 78% occurring only once. Concerning this clone: Its specificity is unknown.

Germline CDR1 is KGHSH and CDR2 is LQKENI. V was cut by 2 bases and J by 12 bases, with 8 bases left in between. The CDR3 spans 12 residues. This sequence joins TRBV18 and TRBJ1-6, with D unclear. This TCR was recovered from a man aged 40-49 years with T-cell large granular lymphocyte leukemia. Some clones in this sample may be carry-over from other donors' samples. Sequenced: peripheral blood mononuclear cells. The CDR3 loop is CASSPGEGPLHF. CDR3 nucleotide sequence: TGTGCCAGCTCACCAGGGGAAGGACCCCTCCACTTT.